The sequence of this T cell receptor beta chain was determined in a study of cytotoxic CD8 clonotypes in ibrutinib-treated CLL. Study in general: In all, approximately ten patients were relapsed/refractory, around 15 were treatment-naive and some 17 were IGHV unmutated.

Points on this clone: Its antigen remains unidentified.

Findings and limits, study-wide: Public clonotypes, an uncommon group, contracted or remained stable on treatment.

For TCR beta libraries, around 2 micrograms of genomic DNA were obtained from cryopreserved PBMCs. Generated by immunoSEQ multiplex PCR, the TCRdb table keeps only in-frame clones and is missing some. This sample has about 57,000 clones, with over 55% found just once. The sample here was PBMCs, taken after 24 months of ibrutinib treatment. The sequence derives from a human donor with chronic lymphocytic leukemia.

CDR3 region: CASSLTGDYGYTF. The CDR3 DNA is TGTGCCAGCAGCCTGACAGGAGACTATGGCTACACCTTC. This chain uses TRBV7-2 with TRBJ1-2, with a weak D call TRBD1 (6 bases). The CDR3 loop spans 13 amino acids. From germline, CDR1 is SGHTA and CDR2 FQGNSA. The V end lost 5 bases, the J end lost 3 bases, and 10 bases lay between the germline ends.